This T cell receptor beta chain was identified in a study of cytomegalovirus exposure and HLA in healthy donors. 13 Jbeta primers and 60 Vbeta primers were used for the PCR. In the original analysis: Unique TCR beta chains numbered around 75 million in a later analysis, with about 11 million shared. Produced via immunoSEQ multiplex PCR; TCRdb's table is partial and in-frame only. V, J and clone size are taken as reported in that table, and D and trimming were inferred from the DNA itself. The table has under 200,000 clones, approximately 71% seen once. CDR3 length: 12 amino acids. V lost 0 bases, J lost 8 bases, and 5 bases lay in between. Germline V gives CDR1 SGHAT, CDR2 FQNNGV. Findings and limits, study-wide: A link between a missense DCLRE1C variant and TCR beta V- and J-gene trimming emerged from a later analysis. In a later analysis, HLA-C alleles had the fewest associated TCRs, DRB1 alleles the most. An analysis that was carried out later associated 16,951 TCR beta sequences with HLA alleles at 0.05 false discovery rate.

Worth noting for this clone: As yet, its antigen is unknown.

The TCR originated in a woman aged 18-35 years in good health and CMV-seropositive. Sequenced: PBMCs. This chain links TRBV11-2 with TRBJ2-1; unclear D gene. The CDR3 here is CASSLDFDEQFF. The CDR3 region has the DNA TGTGCCAGCAGCTTAGATTTCGATGAGCAGTTCTTC.